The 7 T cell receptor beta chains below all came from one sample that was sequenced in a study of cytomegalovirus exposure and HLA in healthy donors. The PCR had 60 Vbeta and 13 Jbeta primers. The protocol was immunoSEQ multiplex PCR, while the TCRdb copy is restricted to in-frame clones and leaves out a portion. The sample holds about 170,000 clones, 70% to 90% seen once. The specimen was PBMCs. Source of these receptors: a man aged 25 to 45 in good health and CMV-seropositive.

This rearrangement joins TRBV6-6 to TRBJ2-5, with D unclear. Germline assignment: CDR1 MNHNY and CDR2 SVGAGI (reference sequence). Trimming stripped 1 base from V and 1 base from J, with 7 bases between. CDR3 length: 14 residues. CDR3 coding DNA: TGTGCCAGCAGTTACTTAGCCCTCCAAGAGACCCAGTACTTC. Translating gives CASSYLALQETQYF.

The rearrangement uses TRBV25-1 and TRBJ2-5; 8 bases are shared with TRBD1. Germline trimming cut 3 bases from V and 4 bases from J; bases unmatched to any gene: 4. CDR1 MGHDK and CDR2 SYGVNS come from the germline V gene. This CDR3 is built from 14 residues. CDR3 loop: CASSDDTGGETQYF. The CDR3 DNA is TGTGCCAGCAGTGACGATACAGGGGGAGAGACCCAGTACTTC.

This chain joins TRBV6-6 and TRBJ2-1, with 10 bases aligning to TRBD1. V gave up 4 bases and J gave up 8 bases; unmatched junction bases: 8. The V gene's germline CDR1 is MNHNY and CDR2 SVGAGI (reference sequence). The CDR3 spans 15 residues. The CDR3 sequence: CASSSSRTGGDEQFF. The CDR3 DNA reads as TGTGCCAGCAGTTCCTCTAGGACAGGGGGGGATGAGCAGTTCTTC.

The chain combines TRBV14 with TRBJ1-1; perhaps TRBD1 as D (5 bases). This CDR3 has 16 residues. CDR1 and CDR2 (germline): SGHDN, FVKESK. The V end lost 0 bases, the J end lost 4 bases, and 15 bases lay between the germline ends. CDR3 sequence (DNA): TGTGCCAGCAGCCAAGATGAAGCGGGGGTGGGCACTGAAGCTTTCTTT. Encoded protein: CASSQDEAGVGTEAFF. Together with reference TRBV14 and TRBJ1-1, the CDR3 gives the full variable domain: EAGVTQFPSHSVIEKGQTVTLRCDPISGHDNLYWYRRVMGKEIKFLLHFVKESKQDESGMPNNRFLAERTGGTYSTLKVQPAELEDSGVYFCASSQDEAGVGTEAFFGQGTRLTVV.

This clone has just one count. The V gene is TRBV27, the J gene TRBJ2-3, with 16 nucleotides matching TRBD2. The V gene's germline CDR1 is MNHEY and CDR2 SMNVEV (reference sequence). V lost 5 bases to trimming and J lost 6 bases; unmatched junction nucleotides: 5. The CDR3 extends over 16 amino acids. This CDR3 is CASSPGLAGGSDTQYF. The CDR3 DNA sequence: TGTGCCAGCAGTCCGGGACTAGCGGGAGGGTCGGATACGCAGTATTTT.

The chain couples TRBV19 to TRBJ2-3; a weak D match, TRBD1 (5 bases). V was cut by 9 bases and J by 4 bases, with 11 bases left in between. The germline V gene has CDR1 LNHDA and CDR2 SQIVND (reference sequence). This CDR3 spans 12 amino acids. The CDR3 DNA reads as TGTGCCAGAGGGGATAGGGCAGATACGCAGTATTTT. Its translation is CARGDRADTQYF.

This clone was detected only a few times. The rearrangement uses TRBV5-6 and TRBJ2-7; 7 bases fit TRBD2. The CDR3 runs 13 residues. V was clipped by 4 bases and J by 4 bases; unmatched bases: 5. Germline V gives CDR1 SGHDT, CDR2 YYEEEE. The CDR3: CASSLVGGYEQYF. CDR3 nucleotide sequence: TGTGCCAGCAGCCTTGTCGGGGGGTACGAGCAGTACTTC.